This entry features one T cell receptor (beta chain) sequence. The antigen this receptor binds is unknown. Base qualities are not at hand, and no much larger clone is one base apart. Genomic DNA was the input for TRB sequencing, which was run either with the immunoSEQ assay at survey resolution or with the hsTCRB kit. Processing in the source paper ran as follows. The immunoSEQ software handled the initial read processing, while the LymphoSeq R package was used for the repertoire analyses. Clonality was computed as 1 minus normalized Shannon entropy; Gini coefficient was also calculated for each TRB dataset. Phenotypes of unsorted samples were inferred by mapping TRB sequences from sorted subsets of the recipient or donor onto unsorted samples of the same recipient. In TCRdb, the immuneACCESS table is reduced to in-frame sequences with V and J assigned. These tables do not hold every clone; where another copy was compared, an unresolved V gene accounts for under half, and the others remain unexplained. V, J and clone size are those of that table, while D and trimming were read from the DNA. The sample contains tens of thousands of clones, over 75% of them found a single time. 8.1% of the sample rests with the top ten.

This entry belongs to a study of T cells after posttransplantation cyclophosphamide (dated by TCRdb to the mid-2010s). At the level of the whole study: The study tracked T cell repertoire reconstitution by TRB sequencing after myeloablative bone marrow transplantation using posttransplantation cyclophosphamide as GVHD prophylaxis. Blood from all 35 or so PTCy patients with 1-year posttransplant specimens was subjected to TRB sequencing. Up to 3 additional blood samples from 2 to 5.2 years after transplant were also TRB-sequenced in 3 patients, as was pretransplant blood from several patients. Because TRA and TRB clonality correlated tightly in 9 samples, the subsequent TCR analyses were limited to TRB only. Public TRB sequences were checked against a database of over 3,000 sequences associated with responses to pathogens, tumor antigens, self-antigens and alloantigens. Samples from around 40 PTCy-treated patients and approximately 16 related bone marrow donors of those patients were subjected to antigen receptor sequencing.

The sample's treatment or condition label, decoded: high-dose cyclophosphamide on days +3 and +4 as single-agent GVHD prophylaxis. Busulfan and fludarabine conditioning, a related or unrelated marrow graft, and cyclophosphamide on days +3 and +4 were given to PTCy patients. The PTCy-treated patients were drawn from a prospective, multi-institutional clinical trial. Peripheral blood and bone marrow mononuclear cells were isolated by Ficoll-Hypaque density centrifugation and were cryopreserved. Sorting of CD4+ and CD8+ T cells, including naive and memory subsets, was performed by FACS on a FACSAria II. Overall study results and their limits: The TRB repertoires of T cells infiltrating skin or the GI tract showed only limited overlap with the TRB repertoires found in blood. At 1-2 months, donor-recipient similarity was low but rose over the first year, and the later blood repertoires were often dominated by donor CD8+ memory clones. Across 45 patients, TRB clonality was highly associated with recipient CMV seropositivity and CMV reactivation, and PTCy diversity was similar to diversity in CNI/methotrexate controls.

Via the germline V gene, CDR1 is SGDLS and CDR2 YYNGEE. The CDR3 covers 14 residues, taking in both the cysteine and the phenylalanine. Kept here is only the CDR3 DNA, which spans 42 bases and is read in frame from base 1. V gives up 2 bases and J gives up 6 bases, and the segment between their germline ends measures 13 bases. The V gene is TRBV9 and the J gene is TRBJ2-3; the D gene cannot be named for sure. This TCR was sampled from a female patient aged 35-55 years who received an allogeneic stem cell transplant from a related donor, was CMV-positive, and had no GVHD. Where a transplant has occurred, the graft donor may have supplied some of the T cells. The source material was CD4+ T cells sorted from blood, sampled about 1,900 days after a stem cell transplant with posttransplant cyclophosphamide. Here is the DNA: TGTGCCAGCAGCGTTGTACTTTCCGGGGATACGCAGTATTTT. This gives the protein CASSVVLSGDTQYF.